This entry lists 7 T cell receptor beta chains sequenced from one sample in a study of shared clonotypes between healthy human individuals. Repertoires were generated with immunoSEQ multiplex PCR, while TCRdb's copy carries only in-frame clones and drops some. The data show about 2.4 million clones, approximately 90% seen once. Material: naive CD4+ T cells sorted from blood. Subset indicated: CD45RA+ positively selected. These receptors all come from a man aged 18 to 30 in good health.

V and J are TRBV7-9 and TRBJ2-5, with a weak D call TRBD2 (6 bases). The germline V gene encodes CDR1 SEHNR and CDR2 FQNEAQ (reference sequence). The CDR3 has 15 residues. The ends were cut back, 1 base at V and 2 bases at J, with 11 bases in the middle. The CDR3 protein is CASSLGTTSQETQYF. CDR3 DNA sequence: TGTGCCAGCAGCTTAGGGACTACCTCACAAGAGACCCAGTACTTC.

To note about this clone: The sample carries other DNA sequences with the same CDR3. The rearrangement uses TRBV5-1 and TRBJ2-3, with 7 bases lining up with TRBD1. The trim removed 5 bases at V and 2 bases at J, leaving 5 bases unmatched. The V gene's germline CDR1 is SGHRS and CDR2 YFSETQ. This CDR3 has 14 residues. In nucleotides, the CDR3 is TGCGCCAGCAGTCCGGGACAGATCACAGATACGCAGTATTTT. Amino acid sequence: CASSPGQITDTQYF.

This chain joins TRBV7-2 and TRBJ2-7, with D perhaps matching TRBD2 (6 bases). The germline V gene encodes CDR1 SGHTA and CDR2 FQGNSA. This CDR3 is built from 15 residues. Trimming took 2 bases from V and 0 from J, leaving 11 bases between them. CDR3 sequence (DNA): TGTGCCAGCAGCTTAAACGCGGGATACTCCTACGAGCAGTACTTC. This codes for CASSLNAGYSYEQYF.

The chain carries TRBV7-8 and TRBJ2-3; the D gene could be TRBD1 or TRBD2 (6 bases each). The V gene's germline CDR1 is SGHVS and CDR2 FQNEAQ. Trimming cost V 3 bases and J 2 bases, with 21 bases left between them. The CDR3 totals 18 residues. The DNA for the CDR3 is TGTGCCAGCAGCTTGGGCCTTAGGGGGGTAGCGAACACAGATACGCAGTATTTT. The encoded protein is CASSLGLRGVANTDTQYF.

The rearrangement links TRBV5-8 to TRBJ2-5, with 12 positions matching TRBD2. With V trimmed by 3 bases and J by 5 bases, 2 bases remained unmatched. The V gene's germline CDR1 is SGHTS and CDR2 YDEGEE. The CDR3 is 14 residues long. CDR3 sequence reads: CASSSGLAGETQYF. In nucleotides, the CDR3 is TGTGCCAGCAGCTCTGGACTAGCGGGGGAGACCCAGTACTTC.

CDR3 amino acids: CATFPGQGAYEQYF. Here the CDR3 DNA reads TGTGCCACTTTCCCGGGACAGGGAGCCTACGAGCAGTACTTC. The V gene is TRBV28, the J gene TRBJ2-7; the match to TRBD1 covers 9 bases. Germline lookup yields CDR1 MDHEN and CDR2 SYDVKM. The ends lost 10 bases at V and 2 bases at J; junction bases unmatched: 9. The CDR3 contains 14 residues.

The chain recombines TRBV4-3 with TRBJ2-3; possibly TRBD1 for D (5 bases). V was shortened by 2 bases and J by 2 bases, with 14 bases between the two germline ends. The CDR3 is made up of 16 amino acids. The germline V gene encodes CDR1 LGHNA and CDR2 YSLEER. This CDR3 reads CASSQRLGATTDTQYF. The DNA for the CDR3 is TGCGCCAGCAGCCAAAGGTTAGGGGCGACCACAGATACGCAGTATTTT.